Here is one T cell receptor (beta chain) with its context. This CDR3 has 13 amino acids. V was trimmed by 6 bases and J by 2 bases, leaving 8 bases between them. Seattle patient enrollment occurred during active infection, with longitudinal follow-up thereafter. The data were taken from a study of blood T cell repertoires in COVID-19. In the study overall: Acute and convalescent COVID-19 specimens originated in the United States, Italy and Spain.

Per the original data handling: The authors estimated nucleated cell counts from reference gene primer amplification. Sequencing was performed with immunoSEQ multiplex PCR; in TCRdb, only in-frame clones are kept and a portion is missing. V and J calls and clone size are as listed in that table; D and trimming were resolved from the DNA. The sample shows approximately 140,000 clones, approximately 83% of them seen only once. The sequence was collected from a woman in her fifties or sixties with COVID-19, enrolled during active disease. The sample taken for sequencing was peripheral blood. The gene calls are TRBV12-3 or TRBV12-4 and TRBJ1-5, with unresolved D. CDR3 coding DNA: TGTGCCAGCAGGCAGGAAGGCAATCAGCCCCAGCATTTT. Protein product: CASRQEGNQPQHF.